Following are 17 T cell receptor beta chains from one sample sequenced in a study of T cell responses to AZD1222 COVID-19 vaccine (dated by TCRdb to about 2021). Libraries were built with the immunoSEQ multiplex PCR assay. In TCRdb, the immuneACCESS table is reduced to in-frame sequences with V and J assigned. These tables do not hold every clone; where another copy was compared, an unresolved V gene accounts for under half, and the others remain unexplained. This sample holds under 110,000 clones; about nine tenths were observed only once. Approximately 4.7% of the sample comes from the top ten. Taken with the paper, the label for time point translates to: baseline before first vaccination. The sequenced sample was peripheral blood, obtained on day 0 of AZD1222 vaccination. Receptor source: an adult in good health.

In this sample, this clone turned up a few times. The chain couples TRBV9 to TRBJ2-5; 10 nucleotides match TRBD2. Germline values: CDR1 SGDLS, CDR2 YYNGEE. This CDR3 is built from 14 residues. After removal of 4 bases from V and 4 bases from J, the junction contained 4 bases not matched to a gene. The CDR3: CASSTRLAGETQYF. CDR3 bases: TGTGCCAGCAGCACCCGACTAGCGGGAGAGACCCAGTACTTC.

The chain carries TRBV10-3 and TRBJ1-4; tentatively, D is TRBD1 (5 bases). V was trimmed by 2 bases and J by 0 bases, leaving 10 bases between them. In germline, CDR1 is ENHRY, CDR2 SYGVKD. This CDR3 region has 16 residues. In nucleotides, the CDR3 is TGTGCCATCAGTGAGGTACAGGCAGCAACTAATGAAAAACTGTTTTTT. Its protein is CAISEVQAATNEKLFF.

J is TRBJ1-1 and V is TRBV25-1; D is uncertain. CDR3 size: 14 residues. Germline V gene lookup returns CDR1 MGHDK and CDR2 SYGVNS. Trimming removed 7 bases from V and 0 bases from J, with 12 bases in between. CDR3 sequence reads: CASTETAVNTEAFF. CDR3 nucleotide sequence: TGTGCCAGCACCGAGACGGCAGTGAACACTGAAGCTTTCTTT.

CDR3 loop: CASRQPSSYNSPLHF. The CDR3 DNA sequence: TGTGCCAGCAGACAGCCGAGCTCCTATAATTCACCCCTCCACTTT. The V call is TRBV6-5, the J call TRBJ1-6; D gene unclear. The length of the CDR3 is 15 residues. The V gene's germline CDR1 is MNHEY and CDR2 SVGAGI. Trimming took 6 bases from V and 0 from J, leaving 9 bases between them.

The chain carries TRBV29-1 and TRBJ1-4; a weak D match, TRBD1 (6 bases). Between the trimmed V and J ends, which lost 7 bases and 5 bases, there was a span of 14 bases. Germline V gene sequence: CDR1 SQVTM, CDR2 ANQGSEA. This CDR3 has 13 amino acids. The CDR3 DNA is TGCAGCGCTTGGGGGGGGGCAAATGAAAAACTGTTTTTT. This encodes CSAWGGANEKLFF.

V usage is TRBV9 and J usage is TRBJ2-2, with a tentative D call TRBD2 (5 bases). Germline CDR1 is SGDLS and CDR2 is YYNGEE. This CDR3 is built from 14 residues. Trimming removed 1 base from V and 1 base from J, with 5 bases in between. CDR3 region: CASSVSGNTGELFF. For the CDR3, the DNA is TGTGCCAGCAGCGTAAGCGGGAACACCGGGGAGCTGTTTTTT.

The chain recombines TRBV3-1 (or the pseudogene TRBV3-2) with TRBJ2-3; 8 bases line up with TRBD1. Germline V gene data show CDR1 as LGHDT and CDR2 as YNNKEL (reference sequence). V dropped 0 bases and J dropped 0; count of bases not matched to a gene: 5. This CDR3 has 17 amino acids. The CDR3 is CASSQEGTGRSTDTQYF. CDR3 coding DNA: TGTGCCAGCAGCCAAGAGGGGACAGGCCGGAGCACAGATACGCAGTATTTT.

The V gene is TRBV19, the J gene TRBJ2-3; no reliable D call. There are 10 residues in the CDR3. Germline V lookup: CDR1 LNHDA, CDR2 SQIVND (reference sequence). The V and J ends lost 11 bases and 4 bases respectively, with 7 bases between them. The CDR3 spells CAPASDTQYF. As DNA, the CDR3 is TGTGCCCCTGCTTCAGATACGCAGTATTTT.

The V and J genes are TRBV14 and TRBJ1-2, with D hard to call. V lost 3 bases and J 4 bases, leaving 6 bases between the germline ends. The CDR3 has 12 amino acids. Germline values: CDR1 SGHDN, CDR2 FVKESK. In DNA, the CDR3 is TGTGCCAGCAGCCATGACACCTATGGCTACACCTTC. Translated: CASSHDTYGYTF.

This chain connects TRBV12-3 or TRBV12-4 to TRBJ2-2; D is undetermined. The CDR3 has 12 amino acids. V lost 3 bases and J lost 7, with 6 bases in between. The CDR3 DNA is TGTGCCAGCAGTTTCATGGGCGGGGAGCTGTTTTTT. Residues: CASSFMGGELFF.

The chain combines TRBV7-8 with TRBJ2-7; D perhaps matches TRBD1 (5 bases). Germline V gives CDR1 SGHVS, CDR2 FQNEAQ. V was shortened by 1 base and J by 2 bases, with 9 bases between the two germline ends. The CDR3 is made up of 14 amino acids. CDR3 in amino acids: CASSLEGQTYEQYF. The CDR3 DNA sequence: TGTGCCAGCAGCTTAGAGGGGCAGACCTACGAGCAGTACTTC.

This sequence joins TRBV29-1 and TRBJ1-2; 7 bases align to TRBD1. Per the germline V gene, CDR1 is SQVTM and CDR2 is ANQGSEA. V lost 7 bases, J lost 3 bases, and 8 bases stayed unmatched. The CDR3 contains 13 residues. CDR3 nucleotide sequence: TGCAGCGCGGGGGACAGAAGACACTATGGCTACACCTTC. The encoded protein is CSAGDRRHYGYTF.

V gene TRBV7-8 combines with J gene TRBJ1-5; unclear D gene. The V gene's germline CDR1 is SGHVS and CDR2 FQNEAQ. This CDR3 contains 16 residues. Trimming stripped 1 base from V and 5 bases from J, with 15 bases between. This CDR3 reads CASSLEGVAVYQPQHF. The CDR3 DNA follows: TGTGCCAGCAGCTTAGAAGGAGTCGCAGTCTATCAGCCCCAGCATTTT. Supplemented by reference TRBV7-8 and TRBJ1-5, the full variable domain reads GAGVSQSPRYKVAKRGQDVALRCDPISGHVSLFWYQQALGQGPEFLTYFQNEAQLDKSGLPSDRFFAERPEGSVSTLKIQRTQQEDSAVYLCASSLEGVAVYQPQHFGDGTRLSIL.

The chain couples TRBV7-2 to TRBJ2-3, with 7 bases that match TRBD2. Per germline, CDR1 SGHTA and CDR2 FQGNSA. CDR3 length: 15 residues. Trimming cost V 5 bases and J 0 bases; bases outside gene matches: 5. The CDR3 DNA reads TGTGCCAGCAGCCTTGTAGCGGGTAGCACAGATACGCAGTATTTT. Protein: CASSLVAGSTDTQYF. Variable domain in full (rest from reference TRBV7-2 and TRBJ2-3): GAGVSQSPSNKVTEKGKDVELRCDPISGHTALYWYRQSLGQGLEFLIYFQGNSAPDKSGLPSDRFSAERTGGSVSTLTIQRTQQEDSAVYLCASSLVAGSTDTQYFGPGTRLTVL.

The V and J genes are TRBV5-8 and TRBJ2-3; D is perhaps TRBD1 or TRBD2 (5 bases each). The CDR3 is made up of 16 amino acids. Germline V gives CDR1 SGHTS, CDR2 YDEGEE. V was trimmed by 0 bases and J by 2 bases, leaving 13 bases between them. The CDR3 DNA sequence: TGTGCCAGCAGCTTGGGGGACCCTGATAACACAGATACGCAGTATTTT. This gives the protein CASSLGDPDNTDTQYF.

This clone was seen a single time. V usage is TRBV6-1 and J usage is TRBJ2-7, with a possible D match to TRBD2 (5 bases). With 2 bases removed from V and 0 bases from J, the gap between germline ends came to 11 bases. Germline CDR1 and CDR2: MNHNS and SASEGT. The CDR3 sequence is 15 residues long. The CDR3: CASSESGRSSYEQYF. Written as DNA, the CDR3 is TGTGCCAGCAGTGAAAGCGGCCGGAGCTCCTACGAGCAGTACTTC.

The V call is TRBV5-1, the J call TRBJ1-5; D ambiguous. Germline V gene data show CDR1 as SGHRS and CDR2 as YFSETQ. The V end lost 1 base, the J end lost 3 bases, and 8 bases lay between the germline ends. CDR3 size: 14 residues. The CDR3 loop reads CASSLLSPNQPQHF. The CDR3 DNA reads as TGCGCCAGCAGCTTGTTGTCCCCCAATCAGCCCCAGCATTTT.